This T cell receptor beta chain stems from a study of neoadjuvant anti-PD-1 for oral cavity cancer. Between the trimmed V and J ends, which lost 6 bases and 3 bases, there was a span of 5 bases. The germline gives CDR1 MDHEN, CDR2 SYDVKM. The CDR3 is 11 residues long. About this clone itself: Other DNA sequences in the same sample also yield this CDR3.

Data came from immunoSEQ multiplex PCR; TCRdb stores just in-frame clones and leaves some out. The top ten hold more than 3% of the sample, which has 72,000 or so clones, around 83% seen once. The rearrangement joins TRBV28 to TRBJ1-2; D not certain. Sequences were derived from PBMCs, sampled before nivolumab (anti-PD-1) treatment. The sequence derives from a person aged 40 to 85 with oral cavity squamous cell carcinoma. CDR3 protein: CASSRYYGYTF. CDR3 sequence (DNA): TGTGCCAGCAGCCGTTACTATGGCTACACCTTC.